This T cell receptor (beta chain) was observed in a study of identical twins. Study-level findings and limits: The study based its conclusions on cross-sectional statistical analysis and did not follow the same donors.

As to this clonotype: Antigen: not known.

From the 5' RACE reads, TCRdb called clonotypes with MiXCR, one entry per CDR3 protein. The table lists about 890,000 distinct CDR3 sequences, 12% of them singletons. This sample also appeared in a second study, on yellow fever vaccine responses in identical twins.

Source material: PBMCs. The receptor comes from a woman younger than 30 in good health.

The CDR3 reads CASSLGRDEGMNTEAFF. CDR3 bases: TGTGCCAGCAGCTTAGGGAGGGATGAAGGAATGAACACTGAAGCTTTCTTT. This chain joins TRBV7-9 and TRBJ1-1; no reliable D call. This CDR3 spans 17 amino acids. The germline V gene encodes CDR1 SEHNR and CDR2 FQNEAQ (reference sequence). V was trimmed by 1 base and J by 0 bases, leaving 15 bases between them.